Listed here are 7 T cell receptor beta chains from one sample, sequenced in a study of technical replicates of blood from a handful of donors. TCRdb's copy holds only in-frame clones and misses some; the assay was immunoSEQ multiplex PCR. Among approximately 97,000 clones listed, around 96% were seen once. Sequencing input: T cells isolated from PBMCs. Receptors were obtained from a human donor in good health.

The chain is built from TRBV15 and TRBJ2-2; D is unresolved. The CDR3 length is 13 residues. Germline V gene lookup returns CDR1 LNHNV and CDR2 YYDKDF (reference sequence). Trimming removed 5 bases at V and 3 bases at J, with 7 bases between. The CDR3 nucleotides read TGTGCCACCAGCGTCGCGCACACCGGGGAGCTGTTTTTT. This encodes CATSVAHTGELFF. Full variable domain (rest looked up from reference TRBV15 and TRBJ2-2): DAMVIQNPRYQVTQFGKPVTLSCSQTLNHNVMYWYQQKSSQAPKLLFHYYDKDFNNEADTPDNFQSRRPNTSFCFLDIRSPGLGDTAMYLCATSVAHTGELFFGEGSRLTVL.

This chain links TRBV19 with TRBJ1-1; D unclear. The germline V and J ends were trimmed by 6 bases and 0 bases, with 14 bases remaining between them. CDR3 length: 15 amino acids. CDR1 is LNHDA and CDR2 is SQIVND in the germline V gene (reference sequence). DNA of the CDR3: TGTGCCAGTAGATTACAAGTCAATCTGAACACTGAAGCTTTCTTT. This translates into CASRLQVNLNTEAFF.

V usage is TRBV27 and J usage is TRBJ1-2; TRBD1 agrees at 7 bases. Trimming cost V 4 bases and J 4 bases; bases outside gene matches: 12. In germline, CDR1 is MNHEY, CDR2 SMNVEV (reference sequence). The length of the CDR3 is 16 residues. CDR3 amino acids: CASSSWTGLLIYGYTF. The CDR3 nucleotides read TGTGCCAGCAGTTCCTGGACAGGCCTTCTGATCTATGGCTACACCTTC.

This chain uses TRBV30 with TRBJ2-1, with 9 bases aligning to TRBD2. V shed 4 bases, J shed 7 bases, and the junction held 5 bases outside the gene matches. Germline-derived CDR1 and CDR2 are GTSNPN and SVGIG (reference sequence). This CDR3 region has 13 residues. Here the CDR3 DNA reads TGTGCCTGGACTAAGGGACTAGCAAATGAGCAGTTCTTC. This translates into CAWTKGLANEQFF.

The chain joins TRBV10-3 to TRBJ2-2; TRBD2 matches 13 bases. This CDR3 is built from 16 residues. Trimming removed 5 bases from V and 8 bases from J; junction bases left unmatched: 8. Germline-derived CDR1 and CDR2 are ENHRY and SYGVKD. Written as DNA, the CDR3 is TGTGCCATCAGTACCGGGACTAGCGGGATGTCGGGGGAGCTGTTTTTT. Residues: CAISTGTSGMSGELFF.

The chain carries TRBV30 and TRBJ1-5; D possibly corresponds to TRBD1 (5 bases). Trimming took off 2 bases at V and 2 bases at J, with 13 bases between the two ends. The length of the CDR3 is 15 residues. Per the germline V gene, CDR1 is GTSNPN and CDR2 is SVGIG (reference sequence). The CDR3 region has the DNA TGTGCCTGGAGTAAAACTACAGGAGGCAATCAGCCCCAGCATTTT. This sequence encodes CAWSKTTGGNQPQHF.

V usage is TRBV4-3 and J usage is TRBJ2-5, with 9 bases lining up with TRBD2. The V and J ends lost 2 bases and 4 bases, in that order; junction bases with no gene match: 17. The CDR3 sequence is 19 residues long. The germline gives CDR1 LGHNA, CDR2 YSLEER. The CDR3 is CASSQLPQIAGAPGETQYF. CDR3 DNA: TGCGCCAGCAGCCAACTCCCTCAGATAGCGGGAGCCCCGGGAGAGACCCAGTACTTC.